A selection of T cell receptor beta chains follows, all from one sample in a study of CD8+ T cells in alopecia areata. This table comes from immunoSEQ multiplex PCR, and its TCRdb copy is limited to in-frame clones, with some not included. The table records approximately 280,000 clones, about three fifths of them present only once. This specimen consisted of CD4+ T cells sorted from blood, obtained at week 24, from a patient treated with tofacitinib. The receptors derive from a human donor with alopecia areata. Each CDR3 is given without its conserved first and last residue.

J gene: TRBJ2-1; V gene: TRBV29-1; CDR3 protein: SAHRGTGLVNEQF
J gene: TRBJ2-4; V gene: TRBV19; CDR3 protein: ASIQTGDKNIQY
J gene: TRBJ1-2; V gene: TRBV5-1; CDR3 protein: ASSRTGNYGYT
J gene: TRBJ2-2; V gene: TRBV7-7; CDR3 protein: ASSSLTVNTGELF
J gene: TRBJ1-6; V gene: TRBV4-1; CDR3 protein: ASSQEVGADYSPLH
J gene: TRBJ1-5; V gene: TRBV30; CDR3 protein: AWSVGTGGVIGNQPQH
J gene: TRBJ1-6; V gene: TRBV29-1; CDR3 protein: SVRDFNSPLH
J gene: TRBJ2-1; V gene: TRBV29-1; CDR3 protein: SVEGGLAGGLNEQF
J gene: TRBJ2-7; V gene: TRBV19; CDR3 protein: ASSDRGGDEQY
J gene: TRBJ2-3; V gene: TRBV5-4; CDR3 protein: ASSDPGQTILDTQY
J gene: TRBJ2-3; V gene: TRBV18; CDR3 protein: ASSPGTGPSNTQY
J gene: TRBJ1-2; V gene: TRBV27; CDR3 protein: ASSYSGYGYT
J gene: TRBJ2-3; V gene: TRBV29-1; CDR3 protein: SADSPGGGGDTQY